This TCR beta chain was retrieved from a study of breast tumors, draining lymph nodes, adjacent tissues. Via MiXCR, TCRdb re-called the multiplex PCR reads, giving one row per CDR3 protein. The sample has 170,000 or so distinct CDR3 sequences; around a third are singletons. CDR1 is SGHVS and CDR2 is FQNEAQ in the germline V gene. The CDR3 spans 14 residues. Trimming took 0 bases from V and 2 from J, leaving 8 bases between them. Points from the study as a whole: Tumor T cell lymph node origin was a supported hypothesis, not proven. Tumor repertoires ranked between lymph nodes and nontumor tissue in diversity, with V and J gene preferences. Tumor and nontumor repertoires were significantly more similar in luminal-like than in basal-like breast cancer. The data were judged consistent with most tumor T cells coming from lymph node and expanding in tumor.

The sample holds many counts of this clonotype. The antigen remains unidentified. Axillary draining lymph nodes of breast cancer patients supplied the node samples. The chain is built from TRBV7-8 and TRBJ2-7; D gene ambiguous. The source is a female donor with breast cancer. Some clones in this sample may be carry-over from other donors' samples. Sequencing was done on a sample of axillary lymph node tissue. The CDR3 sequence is CASSLASRAYEQYF. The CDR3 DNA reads TGTGCCAGCAGCTTAGCGAGTAGGGCCTACGAGCAGTACTTC.